This T cell receptor beta chain was sequenced during a study of T cells in Graves' hyperthyroidism and ophthalmopathy. This clonotype was observed at least ten times. Its antigen is not known. Recently diagnosed hyperthyroidism of less than 2 months' duration affected patients aged 18 to 65. Thyroid ultrasound and orbital computed tomography, with clinical symptoms and serum thyroxine and TRAb, informed diagnoses. Ahead of any ophthalmopathy symptoms, the blood sample was obtained at the first diagnosis of hyperthyroidism. Study findings and constraints: Also found in blood were most expanded thyroid clonotypes above 0.001.

Regions amplified from RNA transcripts were the TCR beta CDR3 regions. A first-round RT-PCR of the TCR CDR3 used the HTBI primer set. TCRdb recomputed calls from the multiplex PCR reads with MiXCR, one row per CDR3 protein. The sample includes under 200,000 distinct CDR3 sequences, 8% to 9.5% of them seen just once. This receptor was obtained from a woman aged 18-29 years with Graves' hyperthyroidism that later progressed to Graves' ophthalmopathy. The sample was blood.

In DNA, the CDR3 is TGTGCCAGCAGTGGGGACAGCGATACGCAGTATTTT. Amino acid sequence: CASSGDSDTQYF. V gene TRBV9 combines with J gene TRBJ2-3; TRBD1 matches at 7 bases. Germline-derived CDR1 and CDR2 are SGDLS and YYNGEE. This CDR3 is built from 12 residues. The junction had 3 bases not matched to a gene; V was cut back by 5 bases and J by 6 bases.